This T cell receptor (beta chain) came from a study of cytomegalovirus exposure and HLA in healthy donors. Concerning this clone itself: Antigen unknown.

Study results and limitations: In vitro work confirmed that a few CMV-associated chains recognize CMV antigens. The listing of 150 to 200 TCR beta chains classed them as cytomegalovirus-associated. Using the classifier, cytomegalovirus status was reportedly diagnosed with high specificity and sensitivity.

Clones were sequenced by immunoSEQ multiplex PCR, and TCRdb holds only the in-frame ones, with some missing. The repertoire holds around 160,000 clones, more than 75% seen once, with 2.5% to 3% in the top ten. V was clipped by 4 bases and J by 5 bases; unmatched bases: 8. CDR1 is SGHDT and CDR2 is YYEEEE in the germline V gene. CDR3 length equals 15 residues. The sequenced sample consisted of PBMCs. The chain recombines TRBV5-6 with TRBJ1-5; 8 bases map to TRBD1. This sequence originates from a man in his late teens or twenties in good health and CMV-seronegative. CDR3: CASSAGTGSHQPQHF. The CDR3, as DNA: TGTGCCAGCAGCGCTGGGACAGGATCACATCAGCCCCAGCATTTT.